The entry that follows covers one TCR beta chain sequence. Antigen: not known. Looked up from germline, CDR1 is LGHNA and CDR2 is YNFKEQ. V was pared by 0 bases and J by 7 bases, with 13 bases between. This CDR3 region has 15 residues. This record comes from a study of T cell responses to AZD1222 COVID-19 vaccine. The protocol was immunoSEQ multiplex PCR, while the TCRdb copy is restricted to in-frame clones and leaves out a portion. Of about 150,000 clones in the sample, around 90% were seen once. Study-level results: All repertoire sampling was performed exclusively after the peak T cell response. Donors skewed white British and female; clonal diversity was possibly underestimated. Spike regions recognized by vaccine-associated CD4 TCRs spanned the protein, led by 160-218 and 743-854.

The chain uses TRBV4-2 and TRBJ1-5; no clear D gene. The sequences come from peripheral blood, collected 28 days after the second AZD1222 dose. The clonotype originates from an adult who received the AZD1222 COVID-19 vaccine. The CDR3 coding sequence is TGTGCCAGCAGCCAAGAGTTTACCAGCAGCCAGCCCCAGCATTTT. Translation: CASSQEFTSSQPQHF.